This TCR beta chain came from a study of control samples from healthy donors and cancer patients. Worth noting for this clone: Because the CDR3 is missing its conserved closing phenylalanine or tryptophan, this is likely a read error.

The CDR3 spans 13 residues. V shed 5 bases and J shed 5 bases, with 15 bases lying between them. The germline V gene encodes CDR1 SQVTM and CDR2 ANQGSEA. Here immunoSEQ multiplex PCR was the method, and the copy in TCRdb shows in-frame clones only, minus some. This table has roughly 120,000 clones, about 95% appearing once. This TCR was sampled from a man under 40 in good health. The genes are TRBV29-1 and TRBJ1-1; D may be TRBD1 (6 bases). The specimen sequenced was blood. The CDR3 spells CSVLAGARTEAFL. For the CDR3, the DNA is TGCAGCGTTCTTGCAGGGGCACGAACTGAAGCTTTCCTT.